These T cell receptor beta chains were read from a single sample in a study of blood T cell repertoires in COVID-19. Profiled with immunoSEQ multiplex PCR; TCRdb holds only in-frame clones, not every one. The table lists over 150,000 clones, roughly 92% of them singletons. The sample consisted of peripheral blood. The source of these receptors is a man aged 25 to 40 with COVID-19, enrolled during active disease. Both conserved end residues are part of each CDR3. Fields, in order: CDR3 length, D gene, V gene, clone size, J gene, CDR3 DNA, CDR3 protein. D genes are given only for firm matches. The size entry is marked missing in some rows and otherwise reads once, few, many or a size class.

13	-	TRBV5-6	-	TRBJ1-2	TGTGCCAGCAGCTTGGCGGGGAACTATGGCTACACCTTC	CASSLAGNYGYTF
17	TRBD1	TRBV7-9	once	TRBJ2-7	TGTGCCAGCAGCTTAGGGGGACAGGGATGGGTAGCTTACGAGCAGTACTTC	CASSLGGQGWVAYEQYF
14	TRBD1	TRBV5-4	-	TRBJ2-7	TGTGCCAGCAGCTTGTGGCAGGGGGAAAACGAGCAGTACTTC	CASSLWQGENEQYF
15	-	TRBV6-5	-	TRBJ2-1	TGTGCCAGCAGTTCCGAGATGAGTTCCTACAATGAGCAGTTCTTC	CASSSEMSSYNEQFF
11	-	TRBV7-9	once	TRBJ2-5	TGTGCCAGCAGCCCTAGGGAGACCCAGTACTTC	CASSPRETQYF
13	-	TRBV7-9	-	TRBJ2-2	TGTGCCAGCAGCTTAGACTTTGCGGAGGAGCTGTTTTTT	CASSLDFAEELFF
15	-	TRBV15	-	TRBJ1-5	TGTGCCACCAGCAGAGACAGGGCAAGCAATCAGCCCCAGCATTTT	CATSRDRASNQPQHF
15	-	TRBV3-1/TRBV3-2	-	TRBJ1-3	TGTGCCAGCAGCCAAGATGGGAGCTCTGGAAACACCATATATTTT	CASSQDGSSGNTIYF
18	TRBD2	TRBV10-1	-	TRBJ2-2	TGCGCCAGCAGTGCCCAACTAGCGGGGGTCACGGGGACCGGGGAGCTGTTTTTT	CASSAQLAGVTGTGELFF
15	TRBD2	TRBV3-1/TRBV3-2	-	TRBJ2-1	TGTGCCAGCAGCCCGGGACTAGCGGGGGGGCGTGAGCAGTTCTTC	CASSPGLAGGREQFF
15	-	TRBV11-3	-	TRBJ1-6	TGTGCCAGCAGCGTTACGGGCGGGGGTAATTCACCCCTCCACTTT	CASSVTGGGNSPLHF
14	TRBD1	TRBV19	-	TRBJ1-2	TGTGCCAGTAGTAGCCGGACAGGGCAACGCGGCTACACCTTC	CASSSRTGQRGYTF
12	-	TRBV2	-	TRBJ1-1	TGTGCCAGCAGTTGGAGGAACACTGAAGCTTTCTTT	CASSWRNTEAFF
16	-	TRBV11-2	-	TRBJ2-1	TGTGCCAGCAGCTTAGATCTCTCTGCGGGGAACAATGAGCAGTTCTTC	CASSLDLSAGNNEQFF
18	TRBD1	TRBV5-6	-	TRBJ2-6	TGTGCCAGCAGTTTCCCGGGACAGGGGGCGGCTGGGGCCAACGTCCTGACTTTC	CASSFPGQGAAGANVLTF
13	-	TRBV29-1	-	TRBJ1-1	TGCAGCGCCCAAACCGGGGGTGCAACTGAAGCTTTCTTT	CSAQTGGATEAFF
14	TRBD1	TRBV27	-	TRBJ1-2	TGTGCCAGCAGTTCCCGGGGACAGGGGGTAGGCTACACCTTC	CASSSRGQGVGYTF
16	TRBD1	TRBV4-1	once	TRBJ1-3	TGCGCCAGCGGAGGGACAGGAACCATCTCTGGAAACACCATATATTTT	CASGGTGTISGNTIYF
13	-	TRBV9	-	TRBJ1-5	TGTGCCAGCAGCGTAGCTACCGGAGGGCCCCAGCATTTT	CASSVATGGPQHF
16	-	TRBV5-3	-	TRBJ2-7	TGTGCCAGAAGCTTTTCCCAATTTGTCCTAATCTACGAGCAGTACTTC	CARSFSQFVLIYEQYF
15	TRBD1	TRBV7-9	-	TRBJ1-1	TGTGCCAGCAGCCCAACACAGGGGATGAACACTGAAGCTTTCTTT	CASSPTQGMNTEAFF
14	-	TRBV5-5	few	TRBJ1-5	TGTGCCAGCAGCTTGAAGGGAGACAATCAGCCCCAGCATTTT	CASSLKGDNQPQHF
14	TRBD1	TRBV9	-	TRBJ2-1	TGTGCCAGCAGCGGGGGACAGAACTACAATGAGCAGTTCTTC	CASSGGQNYNEQFF
12	TRBD1	TRBV27	-	TRBJ1-1	TGTGCCAGCAGTTTAACAGGGGGTGAAGCTTTCTTT	CASSLTGGEAFF
16	TRBD2	TRBV19	few	TRBJ2-7	TGTGCCAGTAGCCCCGAAAGGGTAGCGGGAGCCTACGAGCAGTACTTC	CASSPERVAGAYEQYF
14	-	TRBV11-2	-	TRBJ2-7	TGTGCCAGCAGCTTCGCAGGTCGGCCCTACGAGCAGTACTTC	CASSFAGRPYEQYF
13	TRBD1	TRBV7-6	once	TRBJ2-5	TGTGCCAGCAGCTCGGGACAGATGGAGACCCAGTACTTC	CASSSGQMETQYF
13	-	TRBV12-3/TRBV12-4	-	TRBJ1-5	TGTGCCAGCACTCAGGGTCGCCTTCAGCCCCAGCATTTT	CASTQGRLQPQHF
15	-	TRBV27	-	TRBJ1-4	TGTGCCAGCAGCATCCGGCCGGGGAATAATGAAAAACTGTTTTTT	CASSIRPGNNEKLFF
13	-	TRBV30	-	TRBJ1-3	TGTGCCTGGAGTGTTCGTAGCCGAAACACCATATATTTT	CAWSVRSRNTIYF
15	-	TRBV10-3	-	TRBJ2-1	TGTGCCATCAGTAGTCGGCGGGGATTCTTCAATGAGCAGTTCTTC	CAISSRRGFFNEQFF
17	TRBD1	TRBV5-1	-	TRBJ1-2	TGCGCCAGCAGCGCGCCGAATGGACAGGGGCTAAACTATGGCTACACCTTC	CASSAPNGQGLNYGYTF
13	-	TRBV3-1/TRBV3-2	-	TRBJ2-7	TGTGCCAGCAGCCAAGTCGGGGGGCACGAGCAGTACTTC	CASSQVGGHEQYF
14	-	TRBV2	once	TRBJ1-6	TGTGCCAGCAGCGACAGTTTCTATAATTCACCCCTCCACTTT	CASSDSFYNSPLHF
14	-	TRBV19	-	TRBJ1-1	TGTGCCAGTAGTATATACAACGGAGGCACTGAAGCTTTCTTT	CASSIYNGGTEAFF
16	-	TRBV7-9	few	TRBJ1-6	TGTGCCAGCAGCTTAGCTGCGGGACCCTATAATTCACCCCTCCACTTT	CASSLAAGPYNSPLHF
14	TRBD1	TRBV5-5	once	TRBJ1-1	TGTGCCAGCAGCTTCGACAGGGGTGTCACTGAAGCTTTCTTT	CASSFDRGVTEAFF
15	TRBD2	TRBV5-1	-	TRBJ2-2	TGCGCCAGCAGCTCGCGGGGGGCGAACACCGGGGAGCTGTTTTTT	CASSSRGANTGELFF
15	TRBD1	TRBV3-1/TRBV3-2	-	TRBJ1-6	TGTGCCAGCAGCCAAGGAGAAGGGGGCAGATCACCCCTCCACTTT	CASSQGEGGRSPLHF
13	-	TRBV7-9	-	TRBJ1-1	TGTGCCAGCAGCCCGGAGGTGAACACTGAAGCTTTCTTT	CASSPEVNTEAFF
16	-	TRBV4-1	-	TRBJ2-5	TGCGCCAGCAGCCAAGGATCCAGCGCTGACCAAGAGACCCAGTACTTC	CASSQGSSADQETQYF
14	-	TRBV19	-	TRBJ1-2	TGTGCCAGTCAACCAACCGAAACTGATTATGGCTACACCTTC	CASQPTETDYGYTF
16	TRBD2	TRBV2	-	TRBJ2-1	TGTGCCAGCAGTGAAGGCGGAGCGGGGGGTAGCCATGAGCAGTTCTTC	CASSEGGAGGSHEQFF
14	-	TRBV3-1/TRBV3-2	-	TRBJ1-2	TGTGCCAGCAGCCAAGGAGCAGGGCGCTATGGCTACACCTTC	CASSQGAGRYGYTF
15	-	TRBV29-1	-	TRBJ2-4	TGCAGCGTTGGGGGCAGGGTAGGGGCCAAAAACATTCAGTACTTC	CSVGGRVGAKNIQYF
16	-	TRBV11-2	-	TRBJ1-3	TGTGCCAGCAGCTTAGTGGGGGACACCTCTGGAAACACCATATATTTT	CASSLVGDTSGNTIYF
15	TRBD1	TRBV14	-	TRBJ1-1	TGTGCCAGCAGCCATCGACAGGGTGGATGGACTGAAGCTTTCTTT	CASSHRQGGWTEAFF
12	-	TRBV19	-	TRBJ2-7	TGTGCCAGTATGGGAGTCGGGAACGAGCAGTACTTC	CASMGVGNEQYF
15	-	TRBV13	-	TRBJ2-3	TGTGCCAGCAGCTCCGACAGCCATCACACAGATACGCAGTATTTT	CASSSDSHHTDTQYF
16	-	TRBV9	-	TRBJ1-4	TGTGCCAGCAGCGGGAGACCGGGGAGCACTAATGAAAAACTGTTTTTT	CASSGRPGSTNEKLFF
15	-	TRBV6-5	-	TRBJ2-5	TGTGCCACCACCTCGGGACTCGCTCGCCAAGAGACCCAGTACTTC	CATTSGLARQETQYF
14	-	TRBV5-1	-	TRBJ1-1	TGCGCCAGCAGCTGGGGACACATGAACACTGAAGCTTTCTTT	CASSWGHMNTEAFF
15	TRBD1	TRBV5-6	-	TRBJ1-1	TGTGCCAGCAGCCAGAGGGACAGGGTGAACACTGAAGCTTTCTTT	CASSQRDRVNTEAFF
13	-	TRBV6-5	-	TRBJ1-2	TGTGCCAGCAGTTACGAGAAGATCTATGGCTACACCTTC	CASSYEKIYGYTF